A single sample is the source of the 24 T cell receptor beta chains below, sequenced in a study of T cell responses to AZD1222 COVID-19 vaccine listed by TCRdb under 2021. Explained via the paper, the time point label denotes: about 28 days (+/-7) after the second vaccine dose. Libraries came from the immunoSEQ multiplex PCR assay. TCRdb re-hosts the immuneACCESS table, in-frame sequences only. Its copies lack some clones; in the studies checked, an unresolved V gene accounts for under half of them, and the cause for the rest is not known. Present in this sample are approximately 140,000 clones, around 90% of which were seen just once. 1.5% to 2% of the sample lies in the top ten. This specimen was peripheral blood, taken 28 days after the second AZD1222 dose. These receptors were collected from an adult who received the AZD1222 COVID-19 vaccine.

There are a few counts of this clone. The CDR3 DNA reads TGTGCCTGGGACAGGGGTTCTGGGGCCAACGTCCTGACTTTC. Its translation: CAWDRGSGANVLTF. V and J are TRBV30 and TRBJ2-6; 8 bases agree with TRBD1. V was pared by 5 bases and J by 1 base, with 1 base of the junction left unmatched. The length of the CDR3 is 14 residues. Germline V gene data show CDR1 as GTSNPN and CDR2 as SVGIG (reference sequence).

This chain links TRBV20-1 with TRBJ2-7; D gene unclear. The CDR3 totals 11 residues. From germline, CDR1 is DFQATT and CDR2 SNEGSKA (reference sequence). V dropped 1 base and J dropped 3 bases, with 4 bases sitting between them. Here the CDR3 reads CSARGNYEQYF. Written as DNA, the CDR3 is TGCAGTGCTAGAGGGAACTACGAGCAGTACTTC.

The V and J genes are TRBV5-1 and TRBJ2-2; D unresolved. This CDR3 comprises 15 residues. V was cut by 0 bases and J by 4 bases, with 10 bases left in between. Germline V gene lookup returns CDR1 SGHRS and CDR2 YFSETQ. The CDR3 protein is CASSLVQMGTGELFF. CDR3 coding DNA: TGCGCCAGCAGCTTGGTTCAGATGGGCACCGGGGAGCTGTTTTTT.

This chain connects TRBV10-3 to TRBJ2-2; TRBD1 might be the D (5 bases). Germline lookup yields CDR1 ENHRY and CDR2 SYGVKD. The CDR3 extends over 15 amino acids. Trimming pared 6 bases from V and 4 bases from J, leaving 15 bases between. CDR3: CAIRPSGQSTGELFF. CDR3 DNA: TGTGCCATCAGGCCCTCAGGGCAAAGCACCGGGGAGCTGTTTTTT.

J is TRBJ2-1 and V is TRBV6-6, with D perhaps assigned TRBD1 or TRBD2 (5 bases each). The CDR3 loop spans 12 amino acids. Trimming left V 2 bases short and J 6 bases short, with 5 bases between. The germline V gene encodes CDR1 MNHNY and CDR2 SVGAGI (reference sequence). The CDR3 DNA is TGTGCCAGCAGTTACGGGGGCAATGAGCAGTTCTTC. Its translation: CASSYGGNEQFF.

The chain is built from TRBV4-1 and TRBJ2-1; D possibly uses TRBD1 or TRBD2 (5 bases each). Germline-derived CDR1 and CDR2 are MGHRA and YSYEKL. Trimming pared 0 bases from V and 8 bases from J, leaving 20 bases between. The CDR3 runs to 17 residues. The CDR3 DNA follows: TGCGCCAGCAGCCAAGATACTCCTAGCAATGAGGGGTATGAGCAGTTCTTC. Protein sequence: CASSQDTPSNEGYEQFF.

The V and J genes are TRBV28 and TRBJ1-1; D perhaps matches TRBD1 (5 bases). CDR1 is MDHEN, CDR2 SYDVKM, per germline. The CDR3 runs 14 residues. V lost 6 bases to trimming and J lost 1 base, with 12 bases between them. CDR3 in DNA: TGTGCCAGCAGCCCAAGTAGGGGGAACACTGAAGCTTTCTTT. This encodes CASSPSRGNTEAFF.

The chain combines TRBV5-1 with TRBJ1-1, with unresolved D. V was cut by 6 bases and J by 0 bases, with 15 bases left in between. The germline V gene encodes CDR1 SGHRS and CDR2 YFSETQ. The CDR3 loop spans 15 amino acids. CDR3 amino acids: CASTGPSGVNTEAFF. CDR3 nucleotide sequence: TGCGCCAGCACGGGTCCCAGCGGTGTGAACACTGAAGCTTTCTTT.

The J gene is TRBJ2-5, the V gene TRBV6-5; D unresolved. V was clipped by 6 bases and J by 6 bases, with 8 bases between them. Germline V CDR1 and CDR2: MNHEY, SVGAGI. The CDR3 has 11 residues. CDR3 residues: CASRVAKTQYF. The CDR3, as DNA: TGTGCCAGCAGAGTCGCGAAGACCCAGTACTTC.

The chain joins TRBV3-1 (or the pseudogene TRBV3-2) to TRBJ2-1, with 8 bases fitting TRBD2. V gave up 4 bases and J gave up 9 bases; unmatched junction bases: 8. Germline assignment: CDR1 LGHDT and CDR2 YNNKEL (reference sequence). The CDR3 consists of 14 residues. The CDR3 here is CASSLGLAYGEQFF. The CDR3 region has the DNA TGTGCCAGCAGCCTAGGACTAGCCTACGGTGAGCAGTTCTTC.

CDR3 amino acids: CASSVEVGGDTQYF. The CDR3 region has the DNA TGTGCCAGCAGCGTAGAAGTCGGGGGCGATACGCAGTATTTT. J is TRBJ2-3 and V is TRBV9, with D tentatively TRBD1 or TRBD2 (6 bases each). Looked up from germline, CDR1 is SGDLS and CDR2 is YYNGEE. CDR3 length: 14 residues. Trimming left V 0 bases short and J 6 bases short, with 11 bases between.

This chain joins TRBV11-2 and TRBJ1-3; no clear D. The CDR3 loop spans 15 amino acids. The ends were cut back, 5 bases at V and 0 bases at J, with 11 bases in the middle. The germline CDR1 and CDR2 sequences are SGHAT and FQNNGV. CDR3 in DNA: TGTGCCAGCAGCCCCGTCCGGGCCTCTGGAAACACCATATATTTT. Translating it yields CASSPVRASGNTIYF.

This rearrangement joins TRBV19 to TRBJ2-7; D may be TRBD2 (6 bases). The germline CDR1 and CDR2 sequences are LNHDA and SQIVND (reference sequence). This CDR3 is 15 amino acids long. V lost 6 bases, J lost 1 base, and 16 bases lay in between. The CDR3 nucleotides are TGTGCCAGTAGCCCCCGGGGGAAGGGATCCTACGAGCAGTACTTC. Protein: CASSPRGKGSYEQYF. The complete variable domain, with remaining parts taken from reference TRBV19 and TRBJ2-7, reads DGGITQSPKYLFRKEGQNVTLSCEQNLNHDAMYWYRQDPGQGLRLIYYSQIVNDFQKGDIAEGYSVSREKKESFPLTVTSAQKNPTAFYLCASSPRGKGSYEQYFGPGTRLTVT.

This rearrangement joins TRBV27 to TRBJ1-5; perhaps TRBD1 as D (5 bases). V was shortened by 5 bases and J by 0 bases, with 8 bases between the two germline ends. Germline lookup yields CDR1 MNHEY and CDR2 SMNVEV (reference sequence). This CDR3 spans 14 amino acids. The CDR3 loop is CASSGGGSNQPQHF. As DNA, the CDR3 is TGTGCCAGCAGTGGGGGGGGTAGCAATCAGCCCCAGCATTTT.

In nucleotides, the CDR3 is TGTGCCAGCAGCTCGCGGACTAGCGGGCATATCACAGATACGCAGTATTTT. The encoded protein is CASSSRTSGHITDTQYF. The rearrangement joins TRBV11-2 to TRBJ2-3; 11 bases fit TRBD2. Losses at the gene ends were 4 bases for V and 2 bases for J; bases not matched to a gene: 8. Germline CDR1 is SGHAT and CDR2 is FQNNGV. The CDR3 consists of 17 residues. Based on the CDR3 plus reference TRBV11-2 and TRBJ2-3, the full variable domain is EAGVAQSPRYKIIEKRQSVAFWCNPISGHATLYWYQQILGQGPKLLIQFQNNGVVDDSQLPKDRFSAERLKGVDSTLKIQPAKLEDSAVYLCASSSRTSGHITDTQYFGPGTRLTVL.

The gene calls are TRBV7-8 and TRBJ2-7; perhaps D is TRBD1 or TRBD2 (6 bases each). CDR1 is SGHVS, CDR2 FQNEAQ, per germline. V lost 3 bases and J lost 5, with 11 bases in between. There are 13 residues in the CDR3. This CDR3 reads CASSLGRGDEQYF. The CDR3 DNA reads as TGTGCCAGCAGCTTGGGAAGGGGGGACGAGCAGTACTTC. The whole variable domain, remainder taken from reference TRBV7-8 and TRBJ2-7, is GAGVSQSPRYKVAKRGQDVALRCDPISGHVSLFWYQQALGQGPEFLTYFQNEAQLDKSGLPSDRFFAERPEGSVSTLKIQRTQQEDSAVYLCASSLGRGDEQYFGPGTRLTVT.

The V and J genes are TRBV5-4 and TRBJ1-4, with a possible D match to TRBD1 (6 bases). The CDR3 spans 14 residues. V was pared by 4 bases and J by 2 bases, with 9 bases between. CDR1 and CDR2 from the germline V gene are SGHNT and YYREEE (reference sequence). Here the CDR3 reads CASSRGGTNEKLFF. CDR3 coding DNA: TGTGCCAGCAGCAGAGGGGGGACTAATGAAAAACTGTTTTTT.

CDR3 residues: CASTRTGPHTEAFF. CDR3 nucleotide sequence: TGTGCCAGTACCCGGACAGGGCCTCACACTGAAGCTTTCTTT. The chain combines TRBV19 with TRBJ1-1; TRBD1 matches at 8 bases. V dropped 7 bases and J dropped 3; count of bases not matched to a gene: 7. This CDR3 has 14 amino acids. Germline-derived CDR1 and CDR2 are LNHDA and SQIVND (reference sequence).

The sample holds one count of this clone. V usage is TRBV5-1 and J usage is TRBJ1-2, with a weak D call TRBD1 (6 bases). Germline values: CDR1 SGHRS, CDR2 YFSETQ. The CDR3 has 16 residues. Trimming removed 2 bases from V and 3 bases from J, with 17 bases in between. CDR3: CASSLGPLGADYGYTF. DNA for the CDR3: TGCGCCAGCAGCTTAGGACCCTTGGGGGCGGACTATGGCTACACCTTC.

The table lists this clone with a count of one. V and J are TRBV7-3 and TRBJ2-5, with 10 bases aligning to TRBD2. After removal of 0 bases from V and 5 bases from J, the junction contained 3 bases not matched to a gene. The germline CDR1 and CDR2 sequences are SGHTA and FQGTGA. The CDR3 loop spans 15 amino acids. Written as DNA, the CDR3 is TGTGCCAGCAGCTTAACTCCGACTAGCGGGGAGACCCAGTACTTC. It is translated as CASSLTPTSGETQYF.

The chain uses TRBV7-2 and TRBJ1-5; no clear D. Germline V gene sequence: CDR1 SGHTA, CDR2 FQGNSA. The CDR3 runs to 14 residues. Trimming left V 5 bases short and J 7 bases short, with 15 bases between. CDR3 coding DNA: TGTGCCAGCAGCCCTTTCGGGTCCGGCCAGCCCCAGCATTTT. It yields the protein CASSPFGSGQPQHF.

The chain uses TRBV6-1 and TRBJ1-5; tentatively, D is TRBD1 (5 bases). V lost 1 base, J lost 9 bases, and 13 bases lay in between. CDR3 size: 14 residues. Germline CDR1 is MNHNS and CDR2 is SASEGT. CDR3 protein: CASSEGAGWPPQHF. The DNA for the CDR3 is TGTGCCAGCAGTGAAGGGGCAGGGTGGCCGCCCCAGCATTTT.

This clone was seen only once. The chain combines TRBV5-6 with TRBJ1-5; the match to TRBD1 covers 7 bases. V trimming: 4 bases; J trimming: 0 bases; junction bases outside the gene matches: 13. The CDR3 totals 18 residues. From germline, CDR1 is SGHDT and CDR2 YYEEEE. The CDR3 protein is CASSPYDRQGYSNQPQHF. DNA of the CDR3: TGTGCCAGCAGCCCCTACGACCGACAGGGTTATAGCAATCAGCCCCAGCATTTT.

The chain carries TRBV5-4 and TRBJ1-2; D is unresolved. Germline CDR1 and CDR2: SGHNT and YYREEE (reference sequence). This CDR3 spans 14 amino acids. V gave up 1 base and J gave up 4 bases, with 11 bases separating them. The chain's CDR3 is CASSLNGVVYGYTF. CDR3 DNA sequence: TGTGCCAGCAGCTTGAACGGGGTGGTCTATGGCTACACCTTC.